This T cell receptor beta chain was sequenced during a study of blood T cell repertoires in COVID-19 (dated by TCRdb to about 2020). Study-level background: The collaborator samples originated in the United States, Italy and Spain and spanned the acute and convalescent phases of COVID-19. The prospective study material was composed of cDNA or gDNA derived from T cells, B-cell-depleted T cells, or PBMCs. Subjects who had been exposed to COVID-19, were actively infected with it, or had recovered from it provided the deeply sampled blood TCRbeta repertoires that made up the dataset. The repertoires were released in a freely available public database intended as a resource for research on the immune response to SARS-CoV-2. The samples were drawn from two sources: the first 160 participants of the ongoing ImmuneRACE study, and 1,000 to 1,500 subjects contributed by 6 global collaborators. A de-identified subject ID, COVID-19 status, age in years and sex were almost always included in the sample metadata. Where HLA class I and class II types were available, the types were taken from metadata supplied by the sample provider, not from assay-based typing. Overall study results and their limits: The quantity of clinical and demographic metadata differed by source and by participant and was supplied without curation.

For CDR1 and CDR2, the germline V gene lists MDHEN and SYDVKM. The CDR3 has 14 amino acids, counting the end cysteine and phenylalanine. CDR3 DNA only is kept here, 42 bases in frame from base 1. After removal of 5 bases from V and 4 bases from J, the junction retains 6 bases not matched to a gene. The collaborating institutions used their own protocols to collect whole blood in K2EDTA tubes. For TCRbeta analysis, collaborators shipped samples in one of three forms: frozen whole blood, isolated PBMCs, or DNA extracted from either of those sample types. Comments on this clone: No antigen is known for it. No much larger clone is present one base from it, and per-base qualities are unavailable.

TCRbeta CDR3 regions were amplified from genomic DNA using the immunoSEQ Assay, a bias-controlled multiplex PCR. In the authors' own workflow: The number of nucleated cells in each sample was estimated by amplification of reference gene primers within the assay. Sequence reads were collapsed and filtered to measure the absolute abundance of every unique TCRbeta CDR3 rearrangement. Productive Simpson clonality was computed per sample as the square root of Simpson's diversity index over productive rearrangements. TCRdb took this table from immuneACCESS and kept in-frame rearrangements with V and J called. Such tables lack part of the clones; where checked against another copy, unresolved V genes explain under half of the gap, and the rest is unexplained. The V and J calls and clone size were taken over from that table, and D and trimming were inferred from the DNA. The sample table lists more than 85,000 clones, roughly 87% of them with a count of one. Jointly, the top ten make up around 4.5% of the sample.

The chain uses TRBV28 and TRBJ2-7, and 9 junctional nucleotides match TRBD1. Material for sequencing was peripheral blood. The receptor was isolated from a man aged 65 to 85 with acute or convalescent COVID-19. The DNA sequence is as follows: TGTGCCAGCAGTCCCGGGACAGGGCCATACGAGCAGTACTTC. Translated, this is CASSPGTGPYEQYF.